This T cell receptor beta chain was found in a study of OX40 agonist ivuxolimab in advanced cancers. The overall study: The patients got ivuxolimab, which is an agonistic anti-OX40 (CD134) antibody. Partial responses were achieved by three patients, one with hepatocellular carcinoma and two with cutaneous melanoma.

V was pared by 4 bases and J by 7 bases, with 14 bases between. CDR3 length: 14 amino acids. Germline CDR1 is MRHNA and CDR2 is SNTAGT. With baseline, cycle 4 day 1, and cycle 7 day 1 as timepoints, blood was sampled. Measured with immunoSEQ multiplex PCR; TCRdb has only the in-frame clones, and not every one. The sample has approximately 50,000 clones; about 82% are singletons. The chain couples TRBV6-4 to TRBJ2-1; weak D call: TRBD1 (5 bases). This TCR came from an adult with an advanced solid tumor such as melanoma, head and neck, liver or kidney cancer. The input for sequencing was CD4+ or CD8+ T cells sorted from blood, taken in a trial of the OX40 agonist ivuxolimab. The CDR3 DNA reads as TGTGCCAGCAGTGTGGGGTCAGGGTCGAATGAGCAGTTCTTC. As protein: CASSVGSGSNEQFF.